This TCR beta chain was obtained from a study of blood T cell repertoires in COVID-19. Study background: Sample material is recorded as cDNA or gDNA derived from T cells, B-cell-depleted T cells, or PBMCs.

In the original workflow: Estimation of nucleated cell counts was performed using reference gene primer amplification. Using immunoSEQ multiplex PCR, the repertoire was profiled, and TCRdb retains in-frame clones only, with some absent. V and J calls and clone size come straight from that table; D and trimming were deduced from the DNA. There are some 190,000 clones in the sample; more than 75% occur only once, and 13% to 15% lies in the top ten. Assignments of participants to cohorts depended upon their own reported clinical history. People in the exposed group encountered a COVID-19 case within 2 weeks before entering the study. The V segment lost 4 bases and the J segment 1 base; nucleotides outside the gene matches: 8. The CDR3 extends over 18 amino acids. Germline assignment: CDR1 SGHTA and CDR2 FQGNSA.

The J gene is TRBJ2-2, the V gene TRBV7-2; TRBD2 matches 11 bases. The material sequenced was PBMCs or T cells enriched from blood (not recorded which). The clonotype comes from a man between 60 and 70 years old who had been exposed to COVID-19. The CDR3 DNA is TGTGCCAGCAGCTCCCCTAGGACTAGCGGGCTGAACACCGGGGAGCTGTTTTTT. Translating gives CASSSPRTSGLNTGELFF. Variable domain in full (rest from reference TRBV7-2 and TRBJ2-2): GAGVSQSPSNKVTEKGKDVELRCDPISGHTALYWYRQSLGQGLEFLIYFQGNSAPDKSGLPSDRFSAERTGGSVSTLTIQRTQQEDSAVYLCASSSPRTSGLNTGELFFGEGSRLTVL.